This TCR beta chain was found in a study of T cell responses to AZD1222 COVID-19 vaccine. Study conclusions and caveats: White British people made up most donors, females outnumbered males, and clonal diversity was possibly underestimated.

Germline-derived CDR1 and CDR2 are SGDLS and YYNGEE. V dropped 4 bases and J dropped 3; count of bases not matched to a gene: 19. This CDR3 is built from 19 residues. Clones were read by immunoSEQ multiplex PCR, and TCRdb kept only the in-frame ones, dropping some. The sample holds about 140,000 clones; about nine tenths are singletons and the top ten take less than 2%. Concerning this clone: Its antigen is unidentified.

Specimen: peripheral blood, collected 28 days after the second AZD1222 dose. The chain has TRBV9 and TRBJ1-2; 9 bases are a match to TRBD1. The receptor was derived from an adult who received the AZD1222 COVID-19 vaccine. CDR3 amino acids: CASSLAPRRAGQGHYGYTF. CDR3 in DNA: TGTGCCAGCAGCCTCGCCCCTCGGAGGGCGGGACAGGGACACTATGGCTACACCTTC.